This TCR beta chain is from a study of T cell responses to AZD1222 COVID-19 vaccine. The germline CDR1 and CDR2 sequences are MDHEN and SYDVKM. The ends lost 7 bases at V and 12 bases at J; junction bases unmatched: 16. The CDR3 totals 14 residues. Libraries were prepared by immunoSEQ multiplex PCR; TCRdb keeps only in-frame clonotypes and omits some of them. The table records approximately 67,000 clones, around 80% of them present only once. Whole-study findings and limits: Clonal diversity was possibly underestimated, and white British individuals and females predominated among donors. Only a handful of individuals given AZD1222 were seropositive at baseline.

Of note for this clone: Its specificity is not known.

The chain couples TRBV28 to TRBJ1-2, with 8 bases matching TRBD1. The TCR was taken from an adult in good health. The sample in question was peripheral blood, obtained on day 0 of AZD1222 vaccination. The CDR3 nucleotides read TGTGCCAGCACTTTCGGAGGACAGGGCGGTTTGAACACCTTC. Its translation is CASTFGGQGGLNTF.